This T cell receptor (beta chain) was recovered during a study of PD-1 blockade in classical Hodgkin lymphoma. About the research overall: Nivolumab dosed at 3 mg/kg went to patients intravenously every 2 weeks. Study-level findings and limits: Baseline TCR diversity was reportedly lower in newly diagnosed patients than in healthy donors. It was reported as lower still in relapsed/refractory patients.

With no exception, relapse followed autologous stem cell transplantation in all patients, and brentuximab vedotin exposure varied. The data were produced by immunoSEQ multiplex PCR, yet TCRdb's version contains in-frame clones alone and is incomplete. The sample comprises 14,000 to 15,000 clones, around 61% of which are singletons, and roughly 10% rests with the top ten. The ends were cut back, 7 bases at V and 4 bases at J, with 16 bases in the middle. Germline values: CDR1 ENHRY, CDR2 SYGVKD. This CDR3 contains 14 residues. With respect to this clone: Its specificity is not known.

The sequencing used peripheral blood mononuclear cells (PBMCs), collected at baseline. The TCR comes from a human donor with classical Hodgkin lymphoma. The chain recombines TRBV10-3 with TRBJ1-2; D remains ambiguous. The CDR3 DNA reads as TGTGCCATCACCGCCGGCCAAATGGGCTATGGCTACACCTTC. Its translation is CAITAGQMGYGYTF.